This T cell receptor beta chain is from a study of STAT5B mutations in CD4+ large granular lymphocyte leukemia. There are a few counts of this clone. Its antigen is as yet unknown. Study-level results: The CD4+ versus CD8+ T-LGLL clonality difference may reflect limited sample size. 8/27 top patient clones versus 2/35 control clones were TRBV06-family. Main leukemic clonotypes were patient-specific, but roughly 26% appeared at low frequency elsewhere. Patient CD4-sorted repertoires stayed more clonal than healthy ones after leukemic-clone removal.

The CDR3 is made up of 11 amino acids. With 6 bases removed from V and 7 bases from J, the gap between germline ends came to 9 bases. The V gene's germline CDR1 is MNHEY and CDR2 SVGAGI. The protocol was immunoSEQ multiplex PCR, while the TCRdb copy is restricted to in-frame clones and leaves out a portion. The data show around 24,000 clones, with about 80% seen just once and over 9% held by the top ten. The sequenced sample consisted of CD4+ T cells from blood buffy coats. The TCR sequence derives from a human donor in good health. The rearrangement uses TRBV6-5 and TRBJ1-1; D not resolved. The CDR3: CASRTGGEAFF. The CDR3, as DNA: TGTGCCAGCAGGACTGGAGGTGAAGCTTTCTTT.